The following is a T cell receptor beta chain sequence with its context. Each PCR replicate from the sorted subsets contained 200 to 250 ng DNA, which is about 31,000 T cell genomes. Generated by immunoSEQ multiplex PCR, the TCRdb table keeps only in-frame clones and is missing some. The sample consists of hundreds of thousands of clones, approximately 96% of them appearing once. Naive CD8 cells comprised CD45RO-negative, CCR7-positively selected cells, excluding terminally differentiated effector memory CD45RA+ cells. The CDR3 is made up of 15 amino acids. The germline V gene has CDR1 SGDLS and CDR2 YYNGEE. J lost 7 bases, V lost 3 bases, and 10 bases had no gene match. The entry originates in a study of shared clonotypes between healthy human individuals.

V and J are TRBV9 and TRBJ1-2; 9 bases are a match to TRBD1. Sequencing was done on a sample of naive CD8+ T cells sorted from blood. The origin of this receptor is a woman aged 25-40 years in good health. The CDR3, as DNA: TGTGCCAGCAGCGGCTACAGGGGGCAGTCGCCTGGCTACACCTTC. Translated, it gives CASSGYRGQSPGYTF.